The T cell receptor beta chain described here comes from a study of T cells in Graves' hyperthyroidism and ophthalmopathy. This clonotype was detected ten times or more. The antigen is undetermined. Germline trimming cut 0 bases from V and 3 bases from J; bases unmatched to any gene: 6. The CDR3 covers 15 residues. Germline loops: CDR1 SGHRS, CDR2 YFSETQ. For ophthalmopathy patients, the Clinical Activity Score was at least 3 and the NOSPECS grade at least 4; duration was under 3 months. Study-wide results and limits: A 13 V-J signature model discriminated ophthalmopathy versus stable hyperthyroidism.

Template material for amplifying TCR beta CDR3 regions consisted of RNA transcripts. First-round RT-PCR with HTBI primers amplified the TCR CDR3 region. In TCRdb, the multiplex PCR reads were re-called with MiXCR into one record per CDR3 protein. In the table there are hundreds of thousands of distinct CDR3 sequences, around 15% of which are singletons. V is TRBV5-1 and J is TRBJ2-7; 7 positions match TRBD2. The sequence derives from a woman between 50 and 59 years old with Graves' ophthalmopathy. The sequenced sample was blood. The CDR3 protein is CASSLVGLGDYEQYF. DNA of the CDR3: TGCGCCAGCAGCTTGGTCGGACTAGGGGACTACGAGCAGTACTTC. Together with reference TRBV5-1 and TRBJ2-7, the CDR3 gives the full variable domain: KAGVTQTPRYLIKTRGQQVTLSCSPISGHRSVSWYQQTPGQGLQFLFEYFSETQRNKGNFPGRFSGRQFSNSRSEMNVSTLELGDSALYLCASSLVGLGDYEQYFGPGTRLTVT.